Listed below are T cell receptor beta chains from one sample, sequenced in a study of T cells of healthy individuals. One entry per CDR3 protein results from TCRdb running MiXCR on the 5' RACE reads. Seen here are around 79,000 distinct CDR3 sequences, roughly 5.1% observed once, and the top ten hold about 7.5%. Receptors were obtained from a female donor in good health. Both conserved end residues are trimmed from each CDR3.

V,CDR3
TRBV6-6,ASSLQTANTEAF
TRBV20-1,SARGTGPGSSYEQY
TRBV28,ASSQDSEETQY
TRBV7-9,ASSLRSGDEQY
TRBV3-1,ASSHISGRADTQY
TRBV5-1,ASSLEGGLAGARYEQY
TRBV28,ASSFAGEVGYT
TRBV24-1,ATRNERDEQF
TRBV6-1,ASSEGIGTGGSEPF
TRBV6-1,ASTLLGRPYEQY
TRBV4-2,ASSQATGANTEAF